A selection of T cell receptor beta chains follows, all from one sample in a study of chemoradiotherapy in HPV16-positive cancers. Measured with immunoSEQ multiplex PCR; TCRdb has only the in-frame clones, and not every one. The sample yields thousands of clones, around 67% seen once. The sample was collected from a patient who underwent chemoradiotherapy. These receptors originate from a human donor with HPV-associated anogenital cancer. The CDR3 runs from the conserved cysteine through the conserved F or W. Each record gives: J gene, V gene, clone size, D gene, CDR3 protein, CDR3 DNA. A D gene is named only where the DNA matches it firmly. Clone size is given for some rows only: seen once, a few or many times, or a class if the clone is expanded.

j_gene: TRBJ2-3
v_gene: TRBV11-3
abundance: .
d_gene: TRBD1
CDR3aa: CASSRTELTGGTDTQYF
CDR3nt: TGTGCCAGCAGCCGCACAGAACTTACAGGGGGCACAGATACGCAGTATTTT

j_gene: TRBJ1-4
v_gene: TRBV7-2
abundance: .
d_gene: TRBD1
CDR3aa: CASSLDRGLGEKLFF
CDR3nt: TGTGCCAGCAGCTTAGACAGGGGATTGGGGGAAAAACTGTTTTTT

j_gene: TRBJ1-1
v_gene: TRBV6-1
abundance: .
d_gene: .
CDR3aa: CASSEGTQLTEAFF
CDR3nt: TGTGCCAGCAGTGAAGGGACGCAACTCACTGAAGCTTTCTTT

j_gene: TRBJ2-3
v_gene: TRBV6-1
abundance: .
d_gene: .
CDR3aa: CASSEQEKDTQYF
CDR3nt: TGTGCCAGCAGTGAGCAGGAAAAAGATACGCAGTATTTT

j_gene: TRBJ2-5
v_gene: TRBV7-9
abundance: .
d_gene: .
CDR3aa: CASTPIGLETQYF
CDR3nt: TGTGCCAGCACCCCGATAGGATTAGAGACCCAGTACTTC

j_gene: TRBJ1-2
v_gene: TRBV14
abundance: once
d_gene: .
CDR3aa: CASSLGRNYGYTF
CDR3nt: TGTGCCAGCAGCCTGGGACGGAACTATGGCTACACCTTC

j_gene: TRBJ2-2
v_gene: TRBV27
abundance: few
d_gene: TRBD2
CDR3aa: CASSLTSLNTGELFF
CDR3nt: TGTGCCAGCAGCCTGACTAGCCTCAACACCGGGGAGCTGTTTTTT

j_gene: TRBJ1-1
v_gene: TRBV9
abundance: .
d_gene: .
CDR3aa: CASSVGNRGGSTEAFF
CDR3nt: TGTGCCAGCAGCGTAGGAAATAGGGGAGGGAGCACTGAAGCTTTCTTT

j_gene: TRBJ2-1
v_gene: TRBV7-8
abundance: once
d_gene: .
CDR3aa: CASSFTYRVLASNEQFF
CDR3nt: TGTGCCAGCAGCTTTACTTACAGGGTGTTGGCGTCCAATGAGCAGTTCTTC

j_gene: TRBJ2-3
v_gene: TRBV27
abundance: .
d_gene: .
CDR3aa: CASREGNTDTQYF
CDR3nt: TGTGCCAGCAGGGAAGGGAACACAGATACGCAGTATTTT

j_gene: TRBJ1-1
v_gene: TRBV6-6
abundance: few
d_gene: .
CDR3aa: CASKTSGMNTEAFF
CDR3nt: TGTGCCAGCAAAACCAGCGGAATGAACACTGAAGCTTTCTTT

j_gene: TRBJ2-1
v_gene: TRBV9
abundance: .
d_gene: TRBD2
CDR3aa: CASSTSGGGNEQFF
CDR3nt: TGTGCCAGCAGCACCTCCGGGGGGGGCAATGAGCAGTTCTTC

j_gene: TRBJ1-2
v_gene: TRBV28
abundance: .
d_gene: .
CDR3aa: CASSRTGTANYGYTF
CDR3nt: TGTGCCAGCAGCCGCACCGGGACGGCTAACTATGGCTACACCTTC

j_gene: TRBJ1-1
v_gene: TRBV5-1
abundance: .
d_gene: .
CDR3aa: CASSRVLNTEAFF
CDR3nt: TGCGCCAGCTCCCGGGTGCTGAACACTGAAGCTTTCTTT

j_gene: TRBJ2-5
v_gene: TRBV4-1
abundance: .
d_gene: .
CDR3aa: CASSQGGQGGYGETQYF
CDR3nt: TGCGCCAGCAGCCAAGGGGGCCAGGGTGGGTATGGGGAGACCCAGTACTTC

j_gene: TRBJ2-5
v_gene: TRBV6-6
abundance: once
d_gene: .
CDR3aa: CASSSVGLAREETQYF
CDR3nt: TGTGCCAGCAGTAGCGTTGGCCTAGCACGGGAGGAGACCCAGTACTTC

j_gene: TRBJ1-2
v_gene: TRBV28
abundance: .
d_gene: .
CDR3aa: CASSLRSYGYTF
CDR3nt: TGTGCCAGCAGTTTAAGATCCTATGGCTACACCTTC

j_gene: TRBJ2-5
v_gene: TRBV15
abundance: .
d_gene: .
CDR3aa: CATSNGEEAETQYF
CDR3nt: TGTGCCACCAGCAACGGGGAGGAGGCGGAGACCCAGTACTTC

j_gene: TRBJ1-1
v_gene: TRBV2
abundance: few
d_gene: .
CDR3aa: CASSKRGWANTEAFF
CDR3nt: TGTGCCAGCAGCAAGAGAGGGTGGGCGAACACTGAAGCTTTCTTT

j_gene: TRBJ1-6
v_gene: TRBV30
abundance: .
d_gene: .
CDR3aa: CAWSPGRNNSPLHF
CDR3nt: TGTGCCTGGAGTCCGGGACGGAATAATTCACCCCTCCACTTT

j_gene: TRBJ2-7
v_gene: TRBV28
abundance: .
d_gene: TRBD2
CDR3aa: CASSFAGGNRGYEQYF
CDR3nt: TGTGCCAGCAGTTTTGCGGGGGGGAACAGAGGCTACGAGCAGTACTTC

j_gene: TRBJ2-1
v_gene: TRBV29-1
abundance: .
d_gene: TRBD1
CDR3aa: CSVEGTGVNEQFF
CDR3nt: TGCAGCGTTGAAGGGACAGGGGTCAATGAGCAGTTCTTC

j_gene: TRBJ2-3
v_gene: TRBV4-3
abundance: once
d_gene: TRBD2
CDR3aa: CASSLTRTSGSDTQYF
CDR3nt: TGCGCCAGCAGCCTCACACGGACTAGCGGGTCCGATACGCAGTATTTT

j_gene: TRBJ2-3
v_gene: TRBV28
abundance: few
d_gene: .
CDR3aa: CASSPGLNTQYF
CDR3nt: TGTGCCAGCAGTCCAGGCCTAAATACGCAGTATTTT

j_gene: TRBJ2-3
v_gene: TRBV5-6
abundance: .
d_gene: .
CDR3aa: CASSLRQIGTDTQYF
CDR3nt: TGTGCCAGCAGCTTGAGACAGATAGGAACAGATACGCAGTATTTT

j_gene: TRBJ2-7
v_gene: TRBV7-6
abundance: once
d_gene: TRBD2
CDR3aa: CASSLAPSGRAQGYEQYF
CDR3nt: TGTGCCAGCAGCTTAGCGCCTAGCGGGAGGGCCCAGGGCTACGAGCAGTACTTC

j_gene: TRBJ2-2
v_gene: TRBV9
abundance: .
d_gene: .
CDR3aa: CASSQGTLNTGELFF
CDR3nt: TGTGCCAGCAGCCAGGGTACACTGAACACCGGGGAGCTGTTTTTT

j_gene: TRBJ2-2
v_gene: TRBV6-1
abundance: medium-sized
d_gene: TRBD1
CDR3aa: CASIKGADTGELFF
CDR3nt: TGTGCCAGCATAAAGGGGGCGGACACCGGGGAGCTGTTTTTT

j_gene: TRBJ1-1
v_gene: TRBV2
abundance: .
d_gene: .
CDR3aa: CASILEGNTEAFF
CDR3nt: TGTGCCAGCATATTAGAAGGGAACACTGAAGCTTTCTTT

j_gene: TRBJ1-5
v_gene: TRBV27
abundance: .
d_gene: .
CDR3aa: CASSLSAGVLNQPQHF
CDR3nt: TGTGCCAGCAGTTTATCGGCAGGAGTCTTAAATCAGCCCCAGCATTTT

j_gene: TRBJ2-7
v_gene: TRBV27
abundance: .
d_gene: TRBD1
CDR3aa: CASGQGAAWDEQYF
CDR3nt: TGTGCCAGCGGACAGGGGGCTGCCTGGGACGAGCAGTACTTC

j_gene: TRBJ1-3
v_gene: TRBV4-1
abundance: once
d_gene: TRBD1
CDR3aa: CASSQDWDRGLRGSGNTIYF
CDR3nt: TGCGCCAGCAGCCAAGATTGGGACAGGGGGTTACGAGGCTCTGGAAACACCATATATTTT

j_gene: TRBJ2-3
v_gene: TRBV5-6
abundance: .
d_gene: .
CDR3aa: CASSRGEILTDTQYF
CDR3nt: TGTGCCAGCAGCAGGGGGGAGATTCTCACAGATACGCAGTATTTT

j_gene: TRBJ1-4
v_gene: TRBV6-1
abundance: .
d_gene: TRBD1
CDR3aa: CASSELAGGGEKLFF
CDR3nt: TGTGCCAGCAGTGAATTGGCAGGGGGAGGTGAAAAACTGTTTTTT

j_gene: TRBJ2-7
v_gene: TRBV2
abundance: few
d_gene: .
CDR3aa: CASGLTSYEQYF
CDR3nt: TGTGCCAGCGGACTTACCTCCTACGAGCAGTACTTC

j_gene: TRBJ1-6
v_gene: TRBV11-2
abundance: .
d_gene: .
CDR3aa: CASSPVTGSLHF
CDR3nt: TGTGCCAGCAGCCCGGTAACAGGTTCCCTCCACTTT

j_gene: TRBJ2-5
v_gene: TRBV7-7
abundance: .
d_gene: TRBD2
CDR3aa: CASSLVYGLAEETQYF
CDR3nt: TGTGCCAGCAGCTTAGTTTACGGGCTAGCGGAAGAGACCCAGTACTTC

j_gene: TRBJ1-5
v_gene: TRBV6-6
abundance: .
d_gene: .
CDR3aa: CASRHTGTASQPQHF
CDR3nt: TGTGCCAGCAGACACACCGGGACCGCCTCTCAGCCCCAGCATTTT

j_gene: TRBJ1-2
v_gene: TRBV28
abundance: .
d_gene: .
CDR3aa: CASSLPGRDVNGYTF
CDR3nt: TGTGCCAGCAGTTTACCTGGCAGGGATGTTAATGGCTACACCTTC

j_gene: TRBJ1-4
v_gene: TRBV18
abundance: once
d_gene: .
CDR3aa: CASSRQSATNEKLFF
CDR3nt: TGTGCCAGCTCTCGACAATCTGCAACTAATGAAAAACTGTTTTTT

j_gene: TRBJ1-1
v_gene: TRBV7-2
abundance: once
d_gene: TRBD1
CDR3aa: CASSLVLGGDRGRAEAFF
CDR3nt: TGTGCCAGCAGCTTAGTTCTGGGTGGCGACAGGGGGCGGGCTGAAGCTTTCTTT

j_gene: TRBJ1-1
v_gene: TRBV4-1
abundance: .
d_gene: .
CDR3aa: CASSQTANKNTEAFF
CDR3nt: TGCGCCAGCAGCCAAACAGCCAACAAGAACACTGAAGCTTTCTTT

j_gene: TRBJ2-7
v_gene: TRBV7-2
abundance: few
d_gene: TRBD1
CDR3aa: CASRRDRRTYEQYF
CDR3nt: TGTGCCAGCAGGAGGGACAGGAGGACCTACGAGCAGTACTTC

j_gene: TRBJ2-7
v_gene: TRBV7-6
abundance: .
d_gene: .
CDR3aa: CASSLGTPDSSYEQYF
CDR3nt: TGTGCCAGCAGCTTAGGTACACCGGACAGCTCCTACGAGCAGTACTTC

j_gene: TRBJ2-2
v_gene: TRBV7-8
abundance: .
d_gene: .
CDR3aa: CASSLVRVGELFF
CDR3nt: TGTGCCAGCAGCTTAGTGAGGGTGGGGGAGCTGTTTTTT

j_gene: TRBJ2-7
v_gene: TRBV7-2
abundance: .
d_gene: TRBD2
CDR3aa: CASTPVGRERNEQYF
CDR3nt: TGTGCCAGCACCCCCGTCGGGCGGGAGCGAAACGAGCAGTACTTC

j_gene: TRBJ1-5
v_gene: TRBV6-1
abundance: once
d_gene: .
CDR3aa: CASSEAVGDSSQPQHF
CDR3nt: TGTGCCAGCAGTGAAGCGGTGGGGGATTCTAGTCAGCCCCAGCATTTT

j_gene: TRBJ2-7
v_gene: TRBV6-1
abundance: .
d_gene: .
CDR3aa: CASGWSSQEQYF
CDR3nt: TGTGCCAGCGGGTGGTCTTCCCAGGAGCAGTACTTC

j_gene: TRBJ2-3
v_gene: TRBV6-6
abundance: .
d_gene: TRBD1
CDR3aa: CASRPRTGDSTDTQYF
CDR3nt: TGTGCCAGCAGACCAAGGACAGGGGACTCCACAGATACGCAGTATTTT

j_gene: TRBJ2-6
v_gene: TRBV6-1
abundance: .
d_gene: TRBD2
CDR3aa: CASSESGGGTGANVLTF
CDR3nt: TGTGCCAGCAGTGAAAGCGGGGGTGGGACTGGGGCCAACGTCCTGACTTTC

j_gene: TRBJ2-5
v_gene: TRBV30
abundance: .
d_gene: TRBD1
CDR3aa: CAWARGPRETQYF
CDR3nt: TGTGCCTGGGCCAGGGGGCCAAGAGAGACCCAGTACTTC

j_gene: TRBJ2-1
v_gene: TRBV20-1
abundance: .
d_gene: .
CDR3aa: CSAIVGKEQFF
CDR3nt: TGCAGTGCTATAGTGGGTAAAGAGCAGTTCTTC

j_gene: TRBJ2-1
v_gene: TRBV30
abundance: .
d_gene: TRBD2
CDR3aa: CAGTSSGRRSYNEQFF
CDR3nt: TGTGCCGGGACCTCTAGCGGGAGACGGTCCTACAATGAGCAGTTCTTC